Below, 23 T cell receptor beta chains from the same sample are listed, as sequenced in a study of cytomegalovirus exposure and HLA in healthy donors. The primer mix had 60 Vbeta and 13 Jbeta primers. Repertoires were generated with immunoSEQ multiplex PCR, while TCRdb's copy carries only in-frame clones and drops some. The data hold some 130,000 clones, with 65% to 70% observed a single time. Sequenced input: PBMCs. All receptors come from a human donor in good health.

This chain uses TRBV6-5 with TRBJ2-7, with unresolved D. Germline assignment: CDR1 MNHEY and CDR2 SVGAGI. This CDR3 has 13 amino acids. V was pared by 5 bases and J by 7 bases, with 15 bases between. CDR3: CASSPLQPREQYF. Here the CDR3 DNA reads TGTGCCAGCAGTCCGCTGCAACCGAGGGAGCAGTACTTC.

The chain employs TRBV2 and TRBJ2-3; 12 bases agree with TRBD2. Germline CDR1 reads SNHLY; CDR2 reads FYNNEI. V trimming: 6 bases; J trimming: 4 bases; junction bases outside the gene matches: 8. This CDR3 region has 16 residues. The chain's CDR3 is CASRWTGLAGSDTQYF. In DNA, the CDR3 is TGTGCCAGCAGATGGACCGGACTAGCGGGATCAGATACGCAGTATTTT.

V gene TRBV28 combines with J gene TRBJ2-3, with 8 bases identical to TRBD2. Trimming took 8 bases from V and 2 from J; bases not matched to a gene: 6. CDR3 length: 14 amino acids. Germline values: CDR1 MDHEN, CDR2 SYDVKM. The CDR3 reads CASAFSGNTDTQYF. In DNA form, the CDR3 reads TGTGCCAGCGCTTTTAGCGGGAACACAGATACGCAGTATTTT.

The J gene is TRBJ2-7, the V gene TRBV28, with a possible D match to TRBD1 (6 bases). The CDR3 extends over 12 amino acids. V was trimmed by 5 bases and J by 4 bases, leaving 9 bases between them. Germline CDR1 is MDHEN and CDR2 is SYDVKM. CDR3 nucleotide sequence: TGTGCCAGCAGTCCCAGGGGTTACGAGCAGTACTTC. Its translation is CASSPRGYEQYF.

The chain joins TRBV10-3 to TRBJ2-7; 8 bases fit TRBD1. CDR3 length: 13 residues. The trim removed 8 bases at V and 6 bases at J, leaving 9 bases unmatched. CDR1 and CDR2 from the germline V gene are ENHRY and SYGVKD. The CDR3 sequence: CAIRGTGQAEQYF. CDR3 sequence (DNA): TGTGCCATCCGCGGGACAGGACAAGCCGAGCAGTACTTC.

This clone was counted between two and nine times. This chain connects TRBV7-3 to TRBJ2-3; 7 nucleotides agree with TRBD1. Germline values: CDR1 SGHTA, CDR2 FQGTGA. The CDR3 runs to 15 residues. The V and J ends lost 1 base and 3 bases, in that order; junction bases with no gene match: 4. CDR3 bases: TGTGCCAGCAGCTTAAAGGCCAGGGGGACAGATACGCAGTATTTT. The encoded protein is CASSLKARGTDTQYF.

V usage is TRBV4-1 and J usage is TRBJ1-1; the match to TRBD1 covers 7 bases. V lost 2 bases, J lost 1 base, and 7 bases stayed unmatched. This CDR3 comprises 16 residues. Germline V CDR1 and CDR2: MGHRA, YSYEKL. The CDR3, as DNA: TGCGCCAGCAGCCAAAGGACAGGAGCTCGGAACACTGAAGCTTTCTTT. This encodes CASSQRTGARNTEAFF.

The CDR3 DNA reads as TGTGCCAGTAGTATAGCCCGTGACAGGGGGACTAGCGGGGATCGTGCGTACTACGAGCAGTACTTC. Translated: CASSIARDRGTSGDRAYYEQYF. The rearrangement joins TRBV19 to TRBJ2-7; 13 positions agree with TRBD2. The trim removed 1 base at V and 3 bases at J, leaving 21 bases unmatched. There are 22 residues in the CDR3. Germline V CDR1 and CDR2: LNHDA, SQIVND (reference sequence).

This rearrangement joins TRBV11-1 to TRBJ2-2; a weak D match, TRBD1 (8 bases). In germline, CDR1 is SGHAT, CDR2 FQDESV (reference sequence). The CDR3 contains 16 residues. V lost 4 bases and J 3 bases, leaving 15 bases between the germline ends. The CDR3 sequence: CASSYRQGRDTGELFF. In DNA, the CDR3 is TGTGCCAGCAGCTATCGACAGGGGAGGGACACCGGGGAGCTGTTTTTT.

This clone has just a few counts. The V gene is TRBV15, the J gene TRBJ1-2; 9 nucleotides line up with TRBD1. The V gene's germline CDR1 is LNHNV and CDR2 YYDKDF (reference sequence). The CDR3 consists of 18 residues. Germline trimming cut 0 bases from V and 5 bases from J; bases unmatched to any gene: 13. Written as DNA, the CDR3 is TGTGCCACCAGCAGAGATCTATCCCACAGGGGGCGTCCTTATGGCTACACCTTC. It translates to CATSRDLSHRGRPYGYTF. Using reference TRBV15 and TRBJ1-2 for the parts outside the CDR3, the full variable domain is DAMVIQNPRYQVTQFGKPVTLSCSQTLNHNVMYWYQQKSSQAPKLLFHYYDKDFNNEADTPDNFQSRRPNTSFCFLDIRSPGLGDTAMYLCATSRDLSHRGRPYGYTFGSGTRLTVV.

This sequence joins TRBV7-2 and TRBJ2-1; 13 nucleotides align to TRBD2. CDR1 and CDR2 from the germline V gene are SGHTA and FQGNSA. CDR3 length: 16 residues. The V and J ends lost 5 bases and 7 bases, in that order; junction bases with no gene match: 8. The DNA for the CDR3 is TGTGCCAGCAGCCGCCGACTAGCGGGAGGAGTAAATGAGCAGTTCTTC. Amino acids: CASSRRLAGGVNEQFF.

This clone has only a few counts. The chain recombines TRBV5-8 with TRBJ2-3; 7 bases are shared with TRBD2. The CDR3 extends over 13 amino acids. Trimming removed 4 bases from V and 10 bases from J; junction bases left unmatched: 9. CDR1 SGHTS and CDR2 YDEGEE come from the germline V gene. As DNA, the CDR3 is TGTGCCAGCAGCGCATCCGGGACTATCGCGCAGTATTTT. This codes for CASSASGTIAQYF.

The rearrangement uses TRBV5-1 and TRBJ1-4, with D uncertain. CDR3 length equals 13 residues. The V end lost 4 bases, the J end lost 7 bases, and 11 bases lay between the germline ends. CDR1 is SGHRS and CDR2 is YFSETQ in the germline V gene. The chain's CDR3 is CASSPGSLEKLFF. CDR3 DNA sequence: TGCGCCAGCAGCCCCGGGAGTCTTGAAAAACTGTTTTTT.

The chain recombines TRBV6-6 with TRBJ1-6; 10 nucleotides align to TRBD1. The CDR3 runs 16 residues. Per the germline V gene, CDR1 is MNHNY and CDR2 is SVGAGI (reference sequence). The J segment lost 7 bases and the V segment lost 2 bases, leaving 5 bases of the junction unmatched. The chain's CDR3 is CASSYTGQGENSPLHF. CDR3 DNA sequence: TGTGCCAGCAGTTACACCGGACAGGGGGAGAATTCACCCCTCCACTTT.

This chain joins TRBV29-1 and TRBJ2-2, with D possibly being TRBD1 (6 bases). The V end was cut by 7 bases, the J end by 4 bases, with 19 bases between. The germline V gene has CDR1 SQVTM and CDR2 ANQGSEA. The CDR3 contains 15 residues. The DNA for the CDR3 is TGCAGCGCTCAGCGGCAAGGGACACCCACCGGGGAGCTGTTTTTT. This sequence encodes CSAQRQGTPTGELFF.

This chain uses TRBV6-5 with TRBJ2-7; tentatively, D is TRBD2 (5 bases). V lost 0 bases and J lost 3, with 12 bases in between. This CDR3 contains 15 residues. Germline assignment: CDR1 MNHEY and CDR2 SVGAGI. The CDR3 sequence is CASSYSVSGIYEQYF. The DNA of the CDR3 is TGTGCCAGCAGTTACTCCGTGTCGGGGATCTACGAGCAGTACTTC.

The CDR3 spells CATSRLDEQYF. In DNA form, the CDR3 reads TGTGCCACCAGCAGATTAGACGAGCAGTACTTC. This chain links TRBV15 with TRBJ2-7; D not resolved. Germline CDR1 is LNHNV and CDR2 is YYDKDF (reference sequence). The length of the CDR3 is 11 residues. V was cut by 2 bases and J by 5 bases, with 4 bases left in between.

J is TRBJ2-3 and V is TRBV5-4, with TRBD1 identical over 8 bases. The germline V gene encodes CDR1 SGHNT and CDR2 YYREEE (reference sequence). V dropped 4 bases and J dropped 4; count of bases not matched to a gene: 8. The CDR3 has 15 residues. Here the CDR3 reads CASSTGQGVADTQYF. The DNA of the CDR3 is TGTGCCAGCAGCACCGGACAGGGTGTTGCAGATACGCAGTATTTT.

The rearrangement links TRBV29-1 to TRBJ2-5; TRBD1 aligns across 7 bases. The last part of the DNA fits TRBJ2-7 better; the J call may be wrong. The CDR3 length is 15 residues. In germline, CDR1 is SQVTM, CDR2 ANQGSEA. CDR3 sequence (DNA): TGCAGCGTGGTAATCTCCGGGACAGCCTCCTACGAGCAGTACTTC. Its protein product is CSVVISGTASYEQYF.

The chain couples TRBV28 to TRBJ1-1; 8 positions agree with TRBD1. The CDR3 has 17 amino acids. Germline V CDR1 and CDR2: MDHEN, SYDVKM. The V gene end was trimmed by 2 bases and the J gene end by 5 bases; junction bases not matched to a gene: 13. CDR3 DNA: TGTGCCAGCAGTTTACTTGCAGGGGGCAATATGAGGACTGAAGCTTTCTTT. Translated, it gives CASSLLAGGNMRTEAFF.

This sequence joins TRBV7-3 and TRBJ2-3, with TRBD1 identical over 8 bases. V lost 5 bases to trimming and J lost 2 bases; unmatched junction nucleotides: 3. The CDR3 has 14 residues. Germline V lookup: CDR1 SGHTA, CDR2 FQGTGA. CDR3 loop: CASSPTGATDTQYF. The CDR3, as DNA: TGTGCCAGCAGCCCGACAGGGGCCACAGATACGCAGTATTTT.

The CDR3 here is CASSLGQGAYYGYTF. The DNA for the CDR3 is TGTGCCAGCAGCCTCGGACAGGGGGCGTACTATGGCTACACCTTC. V gene TRBV11-2 combines with J gene TRBJ1-2; the match to TRBD1 covers 11 bases. The CDR3 is made up of 15 amino acids. Per the germline V gene, CDR1 is SGHAT and CDR2 is FQNNGV. Trimming at V came to 5 bases and at J to 3 bases, leaving 5 bases not matched to a gene. Complete variable domain (other parts from reference TRBV11-2 and TRBJ1-2): EAGVAQSPRYKIIEKRQSVAFWCNPISGHATLYWYQQILGQGPKLLIQFQNNGVVDDSQLPKDRFSAERLKGVDSTLKIQPAKLEDSAVYLCASSLGQGAYYGYTFGSGTRLTVV.

This clone has more than one count but fewer than ten. V gene TRBV28 combines with J gene TRBJ2-3, with TRBD2 matching over 8 bases. Germline V CDR1 and CDR2: MDHEN, SYDVKM. The CDR3 has 20 amino acids. Trimming removed 6 bases from V and 0 bases from J; junction bases left unmatched: 20. This chain's CDR3 is CASRNPLPGGPSYSTDTQYF. CDR3 DNA sequence: TGTGCCAGCAGAAACCCCCTTCCGGGAGGGCCTTCCTATAGCACAGATACGCAGTATTTT.